A single sample is the source of the 21 T cell receptor beta chains below, sequenced in a study of CD8 T cells in ankylosing spondylitis. One entry per CDR3 protein, called by TCRdb with MiXCR from the 5' RACE reads. The sample gives 200,000 to 250,000 distinct CDR3 sequences, approximately 7.6% of which show up once; roughly 5% is in the top ten. Material for sequencing was blood, either unsorted or a sorted T cell fraction (not recorded which). The receptors originated from a female donor with ankylosing spondylitis or in good health (not recorded which).

In this sample, this clonotype turned up many times. This chain connects TRBV20-1 to TRBJ1-2, with 8 bases lining up with TRBD1. The CDR3 is 13 residues long. V was pared by 5 bases and J by 2 bases, with 4 bases of the junction left unmatched. Per germline, CDR1 DFQATT and CDR2 SNEGSKA (reference sequence). This chain's CDR3 is CSAPRGLNYGYTF. CDR3 sequence (DNA): TGCAGTGCTCCCAGGGGGCTCAACTATGGCTACACCTTC.

This clonotype was seen at least ten times. The J gene is TRBJ1-2, the V gene TRBV12-3 or TRBV12-4, with D tentatively TRBD1 (5 bases). This CDR3 contains 11 residues. Trimming took off 5 bases at V and 5 bases at J, with 6 bases between the two ends. The CDR3 protein is CASSAGYGYTF. The CDR3 DNA reads as TGTGCCAGCAGTGCAGGGTATGGCTACACCTTC.

This clonotype appeared many times. The rearrangement joins TRBV24-1 to TRBJ2-1, with TRBD2 matching over 14 bases. Germline CDR1 and CDR2: KGHDR and SFDVKD. With 5 bases clipped from V and 4 bases from J, the junction kept 15 bases outside the gene matches. This CDR3 is 20 amino acids long. CDR3 residues: CATSGTSGTSGSRVYNEQFF. The CDR3 DNA is TGTGCCACCAGTGGTACGTCCGGGACTAGCGGGAGCAGAGTTTACAATGAGCAGTTCTTC.

At least ten counts were recorded for this clonotype. This chain joins TRBV30 and TRBJ2-2; D gene ambiguous. CDR1 and CDR2 from the germline V gene are GTSNPN and SVGIG (reference sequence). The CDR3 has 12 amino acids. The V gene lost 0 bases and the J gene lost 9 bases, with 8 bases spanning the gap. CDR3: CAWSVSLRELFF. Here the CDR3 DNA reads TGTGCCTGGAGTGTATCGCTTAGGGAGCTGTTTTTT.

This clonotype was recorded many times. The V call is TRBV10-3, the J call TRBJ1-1, with D unresolved. Germline loops: CDR1 ENHRY, CDR2 SYGVKD. The germline V and J ends were trimmed by 0 bases and 1 base, with 6 bases remaining between them. The CDR3 has 14 amino acids. The CDR3 coding sequence is TGTGCCATCAGTGAGTCGAACGGGAACACTGAAGCTTTCTTT. Encoded protein: CAISESNGNTEAFF.

The chain carries TRBV4-1 and TRBJ2-6, with no clear D. Trimming pared 4 bases from V and 2 bases from J, leaving 12 bases between. The germline V gene has CDR1 MGHRA and CDR2 YSYEKL. This CDR3 spans 16 amino acids. This CDR3 is CASSLGGVPGANVLTF. The CDR3 DNA sequence: TGCGCCAGCAGCCTAGGTGGTGTACCTGGGGCCAACGTCCTGACTTTC.

The chain couples TRBV7-2 to TRBJ2-7, with D possibly matching TRBD2 (6 bases). CDR1 is SGHTA and CDR2 is FQGNSA in the germline V gene. The CDR3 covers 14 residues. V dropped 1 base and J dropped 6 bases, with 13 bases sitting between them. The CDR3 DNA is TGTGCCAGCAGCTTAGAGGGACTCCGCGGCGAGCAGTACTTC. Protein: CASSLEGLRGEQYF.

In this sample, this clonotype turned up many times. The J gene is TRBJ2-1, the V gene TRBV10-1; a possible D gene is TRBD2 (5 bases). CDR3 length equals 13 residues. CDR1 is WNHNN, CDR2 SYGVQD, per germline (reference sequence). Trimming removed 0 bases from V and 9 bases from J, with 9 bases in between. CDR3 amino acids: CASSESGVAEQFF. The CDR3 DNA reads as TGCGCCAGCAGTGAGTCCGGGGTGGCTGAGCAGTTCTTC.

The chain has TRBV5-2 and TRBJ1-2. TRBV5-2 is an annotated pseudogene. The CDR3 consists of 14 residues. The CDR3 loop reads CARGPGQVNYGYTF. The CDR3 DNA reads as TGTGCCAGGGGCCCAGGGCAGGTGAACTATGGCTACACCTTC.

This clonotype showed up many times. V usage is TRBV29-1 and J usage is TRBJ1-1; unclear D gene. The V and J ends lost 7 bases and 5 bases respectively, with 14 bases between them. The CDR3 contains 12 residues. CDR1 is SQVTM and CDR2 is ANQGSEA in the germline V gene. In DNA, the CDR3 is TGCAGCGGCCGGGCGGGGTGGACTGAAGCTTTCTTT. Its protein product is CSGRAGWTEAFF.

This clonotype appeared a single time. One end of the junction is discordant with germline, which a read error may explain. The chain combines TRBV11-3 with TRBJ2-3; D call uncertain. This CDR3 is 18 amino acids long. Germline V gene data show CDR1 as SGHNT and CDR2 as YENEEA. CDR3 nucleotides: TGTGTCAGCAGCTTAGTGGGAAAAACGCCCCTTGCTACAGATACGCAGTATTTT. Translating gives CVSSLVGKTPLATDTQYF.

This clonotype was counted at least ten times. V is TRBV6-1 and J is TRBJ2-4, with D uncertain. Germline CDR1 is MNHNS and CDR2 is SASEGT. Between the trimmed V and J ends, which lost 5 bases and 0 bases, there was a span of 11 bases. The CDR3 contains 15 residues. CDR3 protein: CASSPPGLAKNIQYF. The CDR3, as DNA: TGTGCCAGCAGTCCCCCGGGCCTAGCCAAAAACATTCAGTACTTC.

The chain combines TRBV25-1 with TRBJ2-7, with a tentative D call TRBD1 (6 bases). The germline gives CDR1 MGHDK, CDR2 SYGVNS. The V and J ends lost 6 bases and 1 base respectively, with 13 bases between them. The CDR3 totals 14 residues. As DNA, the CDR3 is TGTGCCAGCAGGGAAACAGGGCGGTCCTACGAGCAGTACTTC. Amino acid sequence: CASRETGRSYEQYF.

In this sample, this clonotype turned up a few times. The chain joins TRBV11-2 to TRBJ2-1, with D possibly TRBD1 on 6 matching bases. V lost 1 base and J 4 bases, leaving 11 bases between the germline ends. Germline V gives CDR1 SGHAT, CDR2 FQNNGV. CDR3 size: 15 residues. This CDR3 reads CASSLAGAVYNEQFF. As DNA, the CDR3 is TGTGCCAGCAGCTTAGCAGGGGCCGTTTACAATGAGCAGTTCTTC. Filled out from reference TRBV11-2 and TRBJ2-1, the complete variable domain reads EAGVAQSPRYKIIEKRQSVAFWCNPISGHATLYWYQQILGQGPKLLIQFQNNGVVDDSQLPKDRFSAERLKGVDSTLKIQPAKLEDSAVYLCASSLAGAVYNEQFFGPGTRLTVL.

This clonotype was observed many times. This sequence joins TRBV11-2 and TRBJ2-1; D could derive from TRBD1 or TRBD2 (5 bases each). The CDR3 runs 11 residues. In germline, CDR1 is SGHAT, CDR2 FQNNGV. The V end was cut by 5 bases, the J end by 12 bases, with 11 bases between. The CDR3 nucleotides are TGTGCCAGCAGCGCCGGGACCCCGCAGTTCTTC. As protein: CASSAGTPQFF.

This clonotype was counted ten times or more. The chain recombines TRBV6-1 with TRBJ2-7, with 15 bases lining up with TRBD2. The germline CDR1 and CDR2 sequences are MNHNS and SASEGT. The ends lost 5 bases at V and 7 bases at J; junction bases unmatched: 6. The CDR3 contains 15 residues. The CDR3 coding sequence is TGTGCCAGCAGTCAGAGGACTAGCGGGAGGGTTGAGCAGTACTTC. This encodes CASSQRTSGRVEQYF.

With regard to this clonotype: This may arise from a read error, as a much more abundant clone is one base away. This sequence joins TRBV20-1 and TRBJ2-1; 11 nucleotides match TRBD2. The junction had 11 bases not matched to a gene; V was cut back by 5 bases and J by 8 bases. The CDR3 covers 15 residues. Germline assignment: CDR1 DFQATT and CDR2 SNEGSKA (reference sequence). The CDR3 is CSARETSGNPHEQFF. DNA of the CDR3: TGCAGTGCTCGGGAGACTAGCGGGAACCCCCATGAGCAGTTCTTC.

CDR3 amino acids: CASSQDRPGQANNEQFF. CDR3 nucleotides: TGCGCCAGCAGCCAAGATCGCCCGGGACAGGCAAACAATGAGCAGTTCTTC. The rearrangement uses TRBV4-1 and TRBJ2-1; 8 bases are shared with TRBD1. The CDR3 is made up of 17 amino acids. Germline V gives CDR1 MGHRA, CDR2 YSYEKL. With V trimmed by 0 bases and J by 5 bases, 9 bases remained unmatched.

This clonotype was observed many times. The chain carries TRBV12-3 or TRBV12-4 and TRBJ1-2; D gene ambiguous. The CDR3 runs 13 residues. Trimming left V 6 bases short and J 4 bases short, with 12 bases between. The chain's CDR3 is CASSRRTGYGYTF. CDR3 coding DNA: TGTGCCAGCAGCCGTAGAACGGGCTATGGCTACACCTTC.

This clonotype was recorded at least ten times. This chain joins TRBV12-3 or TRBV12-4 and TRBJ2-5, with 8 bases matching TRBD2. Trimming at V came to 3 bases and at J to 2 bases, leaving 2 bases not matched to a gene. The CDR3 is 14 amino acids. The chain's CDR3 is CASSLGLVQETQYF. CDR3 DNA: TGTGCCAGCAGTTTGGGACTAGTTCAAGAGACCCAGTACTTC.

This clonotype was picked up many times. The V gene is TRBV15, the J gene TRBJ1-3; TRBD1 might be the D (6 bases). CDR3 size: 15 residues. V gave up 4 bases and J gave up 4 bases, with 14 bases separating them. Germline loops: CDR1 LNHNV, CDR2 YYDKDF (reference sequence). The chain's CDR3 is CATSNGQPRGNTIYF. The DNA for the CDR3 is TGTGCCACCAGCAACGGACAGCCGAGAGGAAACACCATATATTTT. The variable domain in full, completed from reference TRBV15 and TRBJ1-3, reads DAMVIQNPRYQVTQFGKPVTLSCSQTLNHNVMYWYQQKSSQAPKLLFHYYDKDFNNEADTPDNFQSRRPNTSFCFLDIRSPGLGDTAMYLCATSNGQPRGNTIYFGEGSWLTVV.